A single sample gave rise to the 16 T cell receptor beta chains below, sequenced in a study of OX40 agonist ivuxolimab in advanced cancers. Clones were sequenced by immunoSEQ multiplex PCR, and TCRdb holds only the in-frame ones, with some missing. The sample contains 65,000 or so clones, roughly 85% of which appear only once. Here the sequenced sample was CD4+ or CD8+ T cells sorted from blood, taken in a trial of the OX40 agonist ivuxolimab. These TCRs come from an adult with an advanced solid tumor such as melanoma, head and neck, liver or kidney cancer.

This chain uses TRBV5-1 with TRBJ1-2; TRBD1 aligns across 7 bases. Germline V gives CDR1 SGHRS, CDR2 YFSETQ. The CDR3 has 12 amino acids. Unmatched junction bases numbered 6, after V lost 5 bases and J lost 8 bases. Here the CDR3 reads CASSQDRAGYTF. As DNA, the CDR3 is TGCGCCAGCAGTCAAGACAGGGCAGGCTACACCTTC.

This clone showed up just once. The rearrangement joins TRBV18 to TRBJ2-5; a weak D match, TRBD1 (6 bases). Trimming cost V 2 bases and J 0 bases, with 10 bases left between them. There are 15 residues in the CDR3. The germline gives CDR1 KGHSH, CDR2 LQKENI. CDR3 in amino acids: CASSPTTGYQETQYF. CDR3 DNA sequence: TGTGCCAGCTCACCAACCACAGGGTACCAAGAGACCCAGTACTTC.

This clone was detected once. The genes are TRBV6-1 and TRBJ2-3; D is unresolved. CDR1 and CDR2 (germline): MNHNS, SASEGT. Trimming took off 1 base at V and 5 bases at J, with 7 bases between the two ends. CDR3 size: 13 residues. DNA for the CDR3: TGTGCCAGCAGTGAAGTCACCCTAGATACGCAGTATTTT. Its translation: CASSEVTLDTQYF.

This chain joins TRBV10-1 and TRBJ1-3; unclear D gene. The V gene lost 8 bases and the J gene lost 4 bases, with 12 bases spanning the gap. Germline CDR1 and CDR2: WNHNN and SYGVQD (reference sequence). The CDR3 is 13 amino acids. As DNA, the CDR3 is TGCGCCAGCCAAGCGGCAGCAGGAAACACCATATATTTT. Protein: CASQAAAGNTIYF.

The chain uses TRBV5-7 and TRBJ1-4; D is unclear. TRBV5-7 is an open reading frame, and its role is uncertain. There are 15 residues in the CDR3. The V end lost 4 bases, the J end lost 5 bases, and 15 bases lay between the germline ends. The chain's CDR3 is CASSTQDGRNEKLFF. Written as DNA, the CDR3 is TGTGCCAGCAGCACGCAGGACGGCCGAAATGAAAAACTGTTTTTT.

The V call is TRBV30, the J call TRBJ1-1, with D tentatively TRBD1 (6 bases). V lost 1 base and J lost 1, with 10 bases in between. The CDR3 covers 14 residues. Germline V gene lookup returns CDR1 GTSNPN and CDR2 SVGIG (reference sequence). Here the CDR3 DNA reads TGTGCCTGGAGTGATGGGGGGCCGAACACTGAAGCTTTCTTT. Translation: CAWSDGGPNTEAFF.

The DNA of the CDR3 is TGTGCCAGTACTCGGACGCGGCAGGGGAGCGGAGGCTTCAATCAGCCCCAGCATTTT. Amino acids: CASTRTRQGSGGFNQPQHF. The chain joins TRBV19 to TRBJ1-5, with TRBD1 as a possible D gene (6 bases). Germline V gene sequence: CDR1 LNHDA, CDR2 SQIVND (reference sequence). The CDR3 has 19 residues. V was shortened by 7 bases and J by 3 bases, with 28 bases between the two germline ends.

The genes are TRBV6-5 and TRBJ2-7; D might be TRBD1 (6 bases). CDR1 and CDR2 (germline): MNHEY, SVGAGI. This CDR3 has 11 amino acids. Between the trimmed V and J ends, which lost 11 bases and 3 bases, there was a span of 11 bases. Here the CDR3 reads CACTGSYEQYF. In DNA, the CDR3 is TGTGCCTGTACAGGGAGCTACGAGCAGTACTTC.

V gene TRBV2 combines with J gene TRBJ2-5; D is uncertain. The CDR3 runs 13 residues. V shed 5 bases and J shed 5 bases, with 12 bases lying between them. Germline V gene data show CDR1 as SNHLY and CDR2 as FYNNEI. CDR3 nucleotides: TGTGCCAGCAGTCAGACGTCGTTGGAGACCCAGTACTTC. Translation: CASSQTSLETQYF.

The chain combines TRBV19 with TRBJ1-2; tentatively, D is TRBD1 (5 bases). Germline CDR1 LNHDA, CDR2 SQIVND (reference sequence). This CDR3 is 13 amino acids long. Trimming pared 7 bases from V and 4 bases from J, leaving 13 bases between. The CDR3 region is CASIPQGSYGYTF. The CDR3 region has the DNA TGTGCCAGTATTCCGCAGGGCTCCTATGGCTACACCTTC.

The genes are TRBV6-5 and TRBJ1-6; 7 nucleotides line up with TRBD1. CDR3 length: 14 amino acids. The J segment lost 9 bases and the V segment lost 6 bases, leaving 8 bases of the junction unmatched. CDR1 and CDR2 from the germline V gene are MNHEY and SVGAGI. CDR3 protein: CASSLDRVRSPLHF. The CDR3 DNA reads as TGTGCCAGCAGCCTCGACAGGGTGCGTTCACCCCTCCACTTT.

This clone was counted a single time. J is TRBJ1-6 and V is TRBV9; the D is unclear. The V end lost 0 bases, the J end lost 8 bases, and 12 bases lay between the germline ends. This CDR3 spans 15 amino acids. The germline gives CDR1 SGDLS, CDR2 YYNGEE. The DNA for the CDR3 is TGTGCCAGCAGCGTAGAGGGTAGGCAGGATTCACCCCTCCACTTT. It yields the protein CASSVEGRQDSPLHF.

The J gene is TRBJ1-1, the V gene TRBV6-5; D unresolved. V dropped 7 bases and J dropped 5 bases, with 14 bases sitting between them. Germline lookup yields CDR1 MNHEY and CDR2 SVGAGI. This CDR3 spans 13 amino acids. The CDR3 reads CASITSLGTEAFF. The DNA of the CDR3 is TGTGCCAGCATAACCTCACTCGGGACTGAAGCTTTCTTT.

The rearrangement joins TRBV28 to TRBJ1-5, with D maybe TRBD1 (5 bases). Trimming removed 3 bases from V and 4 bases from J, with 19 bases in between. There are 17 residues in the CDR3. The V gene's germline CDR1 is MDHEN and CDR2 SYDVKM. The CDR3, as DNA: TGTGCCAGCAGTTTCCCGGCCTTAGGGGTCTGGAATCAGCCCCAGCATTTT. Translated, it gives CASSFPALGVWNQPQHF.

V gene TRBV10-3 combines with J gene TRBJ2-3, with 13 bases fitting TRBD2. V lost 0 bases, J lost 2 bases, and 5 bases stayed unmatched. The CDR3 sequence is 18 residues long. Germline CDR1 is ENHRY and CDR2 is SYGVKD. CDR3 bases: TGTGCCATCAGTGAGTCCCTGACTAGCGGGGGGTCCACAGATACGCAGTATTTT. This codes for CAISESLTSGGSTDTQYF.

The chain combines TRBV4-1 with TRBJ2-5; the match to TRBD1 covers 8 bases. This CDR3 comprises 15 residues. The germline V gene encodes CDR1 MGHRA and CDR2 YSYEKL. The V gene end was trimmed by 3 bases and the J gene end by 5 bases; junction bases not matched to a gene: 8. As DNA, the CDR3 is TGCGCCAGCAGCCAGTGGACAGGGAGTTTTGAGACCCAGTACTTC. It yields the protein CASSQWTGSFETQYF.